The 18 T cell receptor beta chains presented below share a single source sample, sequenced in a study of CD8 T cells in Susac syndrome (dated by TCRdb to between 2018 and 2020). Libraries were prepared through the immunoSEQ multiplex PCR assay. RNA was extracted using the RNeasy kit, and about 0.45 to 1 microgram was reverse transcribed with random hexamers. TCRdb reworked the public reads: Q25 trimming with fastp, MiXCR clone assembly, productive beta chains retained. Here each entry gathers all rows of one CDR3 protein and keeps the most common genes and DNA. In all, the sample holds around 170,000 distinct CDR3 sequences, and approximately 95% of those were seen once. 0.16% of the sample is held by the ten biggest clonotypes. The sample taken for sequencing was CD8+ T cells from PBMCs. These receptors originate from a human donor with Susac syndrome.

This chain links TRBV4-1 with TRBJ2-7, with D unresolved. The CDR3 length is 15 residues. Trimming shortened V by 4 bases and J by 0 bases, and 13 bases separated the two germline ends. Looked up from germline, CDR1 is MGHRA and CDR2 is YSYEKL. CDR3 sequence reads: CASSPGFLSSYEQYF. The CDR3 DNA is TGCGCCAGCAGCCCTGGGTTCCTGAGCTCCTACGAGCAGTACTTC.

This rearrangement joins TRBV18 to TRBJ1-1; 9 bases map to TRBD1. Trimming at V came to 2 bases and at J to 11 bases, leaving 6 bases not matched to a gene. There are 13 residues in the CDR3. From germline, CDR1 is KGHSH and CDR2 LQKENI. CDR3 protein: CASSPEWDRDAFF. CDR3 sequence (DNA): TGTGCCAGCTCACCAGAATGGGACAGGGATGCTTTCTTT.

This clonotype was picked up one time. The chain couples TRBV4-1 to TRBJ2-5, with 7 positions matching TRBD1. Germline values: CDR1 MGHRA, CDR2 YSYEKL. CDR3 length equals 16 residues. The J segment lost 0 bases and the V segment lost 1 base, leaving 5 bases of the junction unmatched. CDR3 in DNA: TGCGCCAGCAGCCAAGGACAGGGAGCTGACCAAGAGACCCAGTACTTC. Its translation: CASSQGQGADQETQYF.

The chain uses TRBV12-3 or TRBV12-4 and TRBJ2-1; D remains ambiguous. The CDR3 consists of 15 residues. V was clipped by 0 bases and J by 5 bases, with 11 bases between them. In DNA form, the CDR3 reads TGTGCCAGCAGTTTAGCGCTTCGCGTCGACAATGAGCAGTTCTTC. This sequence encodes CASSLALRVDNEQFF.

The J gene is TRBJ2-1, the V gene TRBV19; 10 bases are shared with TRBD1. CDR3 size: 15 residues. Germline loops: CDR1 LNHDA, CDR2 SQIVND (reference sequence). V gave up 6 bases and J gave up 2 bases; unmatched junction bases: 4. CDR3 in DNA: TGTGCCAGTAGACGGGGACAGGGGCCCTACAATGAGCAGTTCTTC. It yields the protein CASRRGQGPYNEQFF.

This clonotype came up a few times. The V and J genes are TRBV19 and TRBJ1-1, with D possibly matching TRBD1 (5 bases). This CDR3 is built from 14 residues. V was trimmed by 3 bases and J by 1 base, leaving 9 bases between them. CDR1 and CDR2 from the germline V gene are LNHDA and SQIVND (reference sequence). DNA of the CDR3: TGTGCCAGTAGTATCGGGACTGGGAACACTGAAGCTTTCTTT. This gives the protein CASSIGTGNTEAFF.

The gene calls are TRBV5-1 and TRBJ2-6, with 7 nucleotides matching TRBD1. With 0 bases clipped from V and 0 bases from J, the junction kept 9 bases outside the gene matches. Germline CDR1 SGHRS, CDR2 YFSETQ. The length of the CDR3 is 19 residues. The CDR3: CASSLGTGMLLSGANVLTF. The CDR3 DNA reads TGCGCCAGCAGCTTGGGGACAGGCATGCTTCTCTCTGGGGCCAACGTCCTGACTTTC.

J is TRBJ2-3 and V is TRBV5-4; 8 bases fit TRBD2. The CDR3 has 16 amino acids. V gave up 4 bases and J gave up 0 bases; unmatched junction bases: 7. CDR1 SGHNT and CDR2 YYREEE come from the germline V gene (reference sequence). Written as DNA, the CDR3 is TGTGCCAGCAGCCCTACAGCGGGGGAGAGCACAGATACGCAGTATTTT. Translating gives CASSPTAGESTDTQYF.

The V gene is TRBV7-8, the J gene TRBJ1-2; tentatively, D is TRBD1 (5 bases). V gave up 2 bases and J gave up 8 bases, with 18 bases separating them. Germline V lookup: CDR1 SGHVS, CDR2 FQNEAQ. The CDR3 sequence is 15 residues long. The CDR3 loop is CASSLTGTSTVGYTF. CDR3 DNA: TGTGCCAGCAGCTTAACCGGGACCTCCACCGTGGGCTACACCTTC.

This chain uses TRBV27 with TRBJ1-1; a weak D match, TRBD1 (5 bases). The V gene's germline CDR1 is MNHEY and CDR2 SMNVEV (reference sequence). The V end was cut by 3 bases, the J end by 7 bases, with 9 bases between. This CDR3 is 12 amino acids long. The DNA of the CDR3 is TGTGCCAGCAGTTTGGGACTGGGTGAAGCTTTCTTT. This codes for CASSLGLGEAFF.

The genes are TRBV12-3 or TRBV12-4 and TRBJ2-1; 7 bases match TRBD2. CDR3 size: 14 residues. J was trimmed by 6 bases and V by 6 bases; bases with no gene match: 8. CDR3 protein: CASSPGGSINEQFF. In DNA form, the CDR3 reads TGTGCCAGCAGCCCGGGGGGTTCGATCAATGAGCAGTTCTTC.

CDR3 sequence (DNA): TGTGCCAGCAGCTTAAACGTCCAGGGGGCAGAGCCTGGGGCCAACGTCCTGACTTTC. Amino acids: CASSLNVQGAEPGANVLTF. The chain has TRBV13 and TRBJ2-6; 8 bases map to TRBD1. Trimming at V came to 2 bases and at J to 2 bases, leaving 11 bases not matched to a gene. The CDR3 is made up of 19 amino acids. The germline V gene has CDR1 PRHDT and CDR2 FYEKMQ (reference sequence). Full variable domain (rest looked up from reference TRBV13 and TRBJ2-6): AAGVIQSPRHLIKEKRETATLKCYPIPRHDTVYWYQQGPGQDPQFLISFYEKMQSDKGSIPDRFSAQQFSDYHSELNMSSLELGDSALYFCASSLNVQGAEPGANVLTFGAGSRLTVL.

The chain has TRBV11-2 and TRBJ2-1; no reliable D call. The CDR3 spans 15 residues. With 3 bases removed from V and 0 bases from J, the gap between germline ends came to 9 bases. Germline V gene sequence: CDR1 SGHAT, CDR2 FQNNGV. CDR3: CASSFEVSSYNEQFF. The CDR3 DNA follows: TGTGCCAGCAGCTTCGAGGTGAGCTCCTACAATGAGCAGTTCTTC.

The CDR3 DNA sequence: TGCAGCGTCGGAGAGGGGATGGTGCAGTACTTC. Protein product: CSVGEGMVQYF. The chain couples TRBV29-1 to TRBJ2-7; perhaps D is TRBD1 or TRBD2 (5 bases each). Trimming took off 6 bases at V and 9 bases at J, with 15 bases between the two ends. Germline loops: CDR1 SQVTM, CDR2 ANQGSEA. The CDR3 sequence is 11 residues long.

The chain couples TRBV6-1 to TRBJ1-2; D perhaps matches TRBD1 (5 bases). The V end lost 8 bases, the J end lost 8 bases, and 15 bases lay between the germline ends. CDR1 is MNHNS and CDR2 is SASEGT in the germline V gene. This CDR3 region has 12 residues. The CDR3 coding sequence is TGTGCCAGCCGGGGGGAAGTAGGAGGCTACACCTTC. Translation: CASRGEVGGYTF.

The chain couples TRBV15 to TRBJ1-5; D remains ambiguous. Germline V lookup: CDR1 LNHNV, CDR2 YYDKDF (reference sequence). The CDR3 has 16 amino acids. V was pared by 0 bases and J by 3 bases, with 12 bases between. CDR3 coding DNA: TGTGCCACCAGCAGAGACGTAGCCAGCATCAATCAGCCCCAGCATTTT. Translated: CATSRDVASINQPQHF. Full variable domain (outside the CDR3, taken from reference TRBV15 and TRBJ1-5): DAMVIQNPRYQVTQFGKPVTLSCSQTLNHNVMYWYQQKSSQAPKLLFHYYDKDFNNEADTPDNFQSRRPNTSFCFLDIRSPGLGDTAMYLCATSRDVASINQPQHFGDGTRLSIL.

The chain carries TRBV20-1 and TRBJ2-3, with a tentative D call TRBD2 (6 bases). CDR1 DFQATT and CDR2 SNEGSKA come from the germline V gene (reference sequence). The germline V and J ends were trimmed by 4 bases and 0 bases, with 8 bases remaining between them. CDR3 length equals 13 residues. CDR3 region: CSAIGGSTDTQYF. CDR3 nucleotides: TGCAGTGCTATCGGGGGAAGCACAGATACGCAGTATTTT.

The chain links TRBV27 to TRBJ1-5; a weak D match, TRBD1 (5 bases). The CDR3 length is 15 residues. The V and J ends lost 5 bases and 4 bases respectively, with 15 bases between them. The germline gives CDR1 MNHEY, CDR2 SMNVEV (reference sequence). DNA of the CDR3: TGTGCCAGCAGTCCGATGGGACTTTCGAATCAGCCCCAGCATTTT. This gives the protein CASSPMGLSNQPQHF.